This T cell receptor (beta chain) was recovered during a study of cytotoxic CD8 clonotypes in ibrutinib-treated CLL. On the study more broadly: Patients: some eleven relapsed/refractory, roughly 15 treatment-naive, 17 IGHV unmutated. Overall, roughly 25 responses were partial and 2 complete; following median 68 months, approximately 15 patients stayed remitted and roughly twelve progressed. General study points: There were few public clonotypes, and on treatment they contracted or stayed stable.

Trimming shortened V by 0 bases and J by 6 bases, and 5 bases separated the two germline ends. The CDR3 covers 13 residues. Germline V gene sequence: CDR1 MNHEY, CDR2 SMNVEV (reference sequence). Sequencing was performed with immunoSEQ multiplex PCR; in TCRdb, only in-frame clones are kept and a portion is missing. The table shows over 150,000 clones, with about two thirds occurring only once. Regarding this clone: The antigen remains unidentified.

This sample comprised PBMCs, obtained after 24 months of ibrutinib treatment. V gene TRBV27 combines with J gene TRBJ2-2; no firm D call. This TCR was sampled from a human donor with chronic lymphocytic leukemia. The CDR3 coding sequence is TGTGCCAGCAGTTTATCGGGTCCCGGGGAGCTGTTTTTT. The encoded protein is CASSLSGPGELFF.